This T cell receptor (beta chain) was identified in a study of T cell responses to AZD1222 COVID-19 vaccine (dated by TCRdb to 2020 to 2022). Regarding the study in general: TCR sequencing was performed for more than 230 trial participants, of whom about 210 were given two doses of AZD1222 and around 25 were given two doses of MenACWY control vaccine. Trial participants were enrolled by age into subgroups of 18-55, 56-69 and 70-plus years, and around 150, 29 and 61 TCR-sequenced participants, respectively, were included in these subgroups. The research as a whole found: The 56-69-year group was small, and its depth increase did not reach significance, likely because of low power. Reportedly, close to half of the unique spike-specific TCRs recognized epitopes lying outside the regions that are mutated in the B.1.351 and B.1.1.7 variants. Conclusions about previously exposed vaccinees are limited, since just five to seven AZD1222 recipients were seropositive for SARS-CoV-2 at baseline. Spike-specific TCR breadth and depth rose significantly after two AZD1222 doses compared with day 0 and with MenACWY recipients. The vaccine-associated CD4 TCRs covered the entire spike protein, and the dominant responses fell in regions 160-218 and 743-854. Participants were mostly white British, with more females than males. The authors suggested clonal diversity may have been underestimated. Because no day 14 peak-response samples were available, the repertoires could be characterized only after the peak T cell response.

The germline V gene encodes CDR1 LNHDA and CDR2 SQIVND (reference sequence). From cysteine to phenylalanine, the CDR3 is 14 amino acids long. Only the CDR3 portion is preserved as DNA: 42 bases, with reading frame beginning at the first base. Trimming takes 6 bases off V and 5 bases off J; junction bases not matched to a gene: 6. Sample time point, as interpreted from the label and publication: about 28 days (+/-7) after the second vaccine dose. AZD1222 recipients whose second dose came at about 4 weeks and those whose second dose came at about 12 weeks were combined into one group, since spike-specific TCR depth and breadth did not differ between the two schedules. Samples from vaccinated people were obtained from the UK trials COV001 and COV002, which included a single-blind randomized controlled phase 2/3 trial of AZD1222 (ChAdOx1 nCoV-19) in healthy adults. For TCRbeta chain sequencing, PBMC samples from trial participants were taken at day 0 and at day 28 after the second dose.

For this clone: Its antigen specificity is not known. Nothing much larger sits one base from this clone, and base qualities are not available.

The CDR3 regions of human TCRbeta chains were analyzed by immunosequencing. Regarding the original processing steps: TCRs in the repertoires were compared against a reference library of SARS-CoV-2-specific TCRs that had been generated with the MIRA antigen-specificity platform. Breadth meant the fraction of unique TCRs that were SARS-CoV-2-associated, whereas depth meant the fraction of total T cells that were SARS-CoV-2-associated. Using the MIRA data, each spike-specific TCR was mapped to the spike region that the TCR reacts to and placed in a CD4 or CD8 class. Log10-transformed breadth and depth values were compared by one-way ANOVA with Sidak's multiple comparisons tests. TCRdb's version of the immuneACCESS table is confined to in-frame rearrangements and falls short of the full clone set. An unresolved V gene accounts for under half of the shortfall where checked; the remainder is of unknown origin. V and J calls and clone size are copied from that table; D and trimming were computed from the DNA. Recorded for this sample are approximately 77,000 clones; 70% to 90% of them occurred a single time. The ten largest clones represent about 3.4% of the sample.

The clonotype comes from an adult who received the AZD1222 COVID-19 vaccine. The sample consisted of peripheral blood, taken 28 days after the second AZD1222 dose. The rearranged chain carries TRBV19 and TRBJ1-4; a stretch of 7 junction bases matches TRBD1. At the DNA level, the sequence is TGTGCCAGTAGCCCGGGACAGATGAATGAAAAACTGTTTTTT. It translates to CASSPGQMNEKLFF.